Following are 27 T cell receptor beta chains from one sample sequenced in a study of vaccination and CD4 T cells after COVID-19. The Oncomine TCR Beta short-read assay was what sequenced the DNA obtained from cultured CD4+ T cells. TCRdb reprocessed the PCR reads via MiXCR and lists one record per CDR3 protein. The sample lists 16,000 or so distinct CDR3 sequences, around 52% occurring once. The antigens for these receptors are not known. Treatment: roughly 10-day PBMC culture with coronavirus spike peptide pools or control peptides (ViraFEST assay). This specimen consisted of CD4+ T cells from blood, cultured in vitro, obtained before SARS-CoV-2 vaccination. Receptors originate from a human donor who had recovered from COVID-19.

V usage is TRBV25-1 and J usage is TRBJ1-3; tentative D call: TRBD1 (6 bases). V was cut by 2 bases and J by 2 bases, with 7 bases left in between. Germline CDR1 reads MGHDK; CDR2 reads SYGVNS. The CDR3 length is 14 residues. The CDR3 bases are TGTGCCAGCAGTGAAAACAGGGCTGGAAACACCATATATTTT. Translated: CASSENRAGNTIYF.

The rearrangement links TRBV12-3 or TRBV12-4 to TRBJ1-1; possible D gene TRBD1, 6 bases. The CDR3 runs 14 residues. V lost 4 bases to trimming and J lost 2 bases, with 11 bases between them. CDR3: CASSWGTHNTEAFF. The DNA for the CDR3 is TGTGCCAGCAGTTGGGGGACACATAACACTGAAGCTTTCTTT.

The CDR3 DNA is TGTGCCAGCAGTTTATTTTCGGGAGGGCCTGTCACCGGGGAGCTGTTTTTT. This sequence encodes CASSLFSGGPVTGELFF. This chain joins TRBV27 and TRBJ2-2; TRBD2 agrees at 8 bases. CDR1 and CDR2 (germline): MNHEY, SMNVEV (reference sequence). There are 17 residues in the CDR3. V lost 1 base to trimming and J lost 4 bases; unmatched junction nucleotides: 8.

V gene TRBV7-3 combines with J gene TRBJ2-2; no clear D. In germline, CDR1 is SGHTA, CDR2 FQGTGA. The length of the CDR3 is 13 residues. Trimming stripped 2 bases from V and 5 bases from J, with 6 bases between. CDR3 sequence reads: CASSLSRTGELFF. CDR3 bases: TGTGCCAGCAGCTTATCTAGGACCGGGGAGCTGTTTTTT.

The chain carries TRBV6-5 and TRBJ1-1; no firm D call. The CDR3 loop spans 15 amino acids. The germline V gene has CDR1 MNHEY and CDR2 SVGAGI. V gave up 1 base and J gave up 2 bases, with 11 bases separating them. In nucleotides, the CDR3 is TGTGCCAGCAGTTACTACGGGGAAGGAAACACTGAAGCTTTCTTT. It encodes CASSYYGEGNTEAFF.

The chain couples TRBV7-2 to TRBJ1-1; maybe TRBD1 (5 bases). This CDR3 is built from 14 residues. Germline CDR1 SGHTA, CDR2 FQGNSA. The V end lost 5 bases, the J end lost 0 bases, and 10 bases lay between the germline ends. The CDR3 reads CASSGGGMNTEAFF. Here the CDR3 DNA reads TGTGCCAGCAGCGGGGGGGGAATGAACACTGAAGCTTTCTTT.

In this sample, this clonotype turned up a few times. The gene calls are TRBV20-1 and TRBJ1-2; TRBD1 matches at 7 bases. V was clipped by 7 bases and J by 3 bases; unmatched bases: 2. In germline, CDR1 is DFQATT, CDR2 SNEGSKA (reference sequence). The CDR3 covers 11 residues. In nucleotides, the CDR3 is TGCAGTGGAACAGGGGACTATGGCTACACCTTC. This translates into CSGTGDYGYTF.

The rearrangement uses TRBV9 and TRBJ1-2, with D uncertain. With 0 bases removed from V and 6 bases from J, the gap between germline ends came to 15 bases. The CDR3 consists of 15 residues. Per the germline V gene, CDR1 is SGDLS and CDR2 is YYNGEE. CDR3 DNA sequence: TGTGCCAGCAGCGTAGCAAGAGGGTCAGCAAATGGCTACACCTTC. It yields the protein CASSVARGSANGYTF.

The chain employs TRBV18 and TRBJ1-2; TRBD1 aligns across 8 bases. Germline assignment: CDR1 KGHSH and CDR2 LQKENI. CDR3 length: 14 residues. The V gene end was trimmed by 5 bases and the J gene end by 5 bases; junction bases not matched to a gene: 7. The CDR3 DNA reads TGTGCCAGCTCAAAAATGGACAGGGATTATGGCTACACCTTC. This gives the protein CASSKMDRDYGYTF.

The chain recombines TRBV20-1 with TRBJ1-2; 7 nucleotides line up with TRBD1. The CDR3 extends over 11 amino acids. The V and J ends lost 6 bases and 11 bases, in that order; junction bases with no gene match: 9. Germline assignment: CDR1 DFQATT and CDR2 SNEGSKA (reference sequence). CDR3 DNA: TGCAGTGCGCCAGGGGGACTCCTGTACACCTTC. Translated: CSAPGGLLYTF.

This clonotype was found once. The rearrangement links TRBV29-1 to TRBJ1-2, with D possibly matching TRBD1 (5 bases). Germline V gene sequence: CDR1 SQVTM, CDR2 ANQGSEA. The CDR3 consists of 13 residues. The germline V and J ends were trimmed by 4 bases and 7 bases, with 16 bases remaining between them. The CDR3 loop reads CSVVNSRQLGYTF. CDR3 in DNA: TGCAGCGTTGTGAACAGTAGACAGCTTGGCTACACCTTC.

This clonotype was seen a few times. V and J are TRBV19 and TRBJ2-5, with TRBD2 matching over 7 bases. CDR1 LNHDA and CDR2 SQIVND come from the germline V gene (reference sequence). CDR3 length: 14 amino acids. V gave up 5 bases and J gave up 2 bases; unmatched junction bases: 5. As DNA, the CDR3 is TGTGCCAGTAGTGACCGGGGGGATCAAGAGACCCAGTACTTC. This gives the protein CASSDRGDQETQYF.

This clonotype appeared a few times. The rearrangement uses TRBV20-1 and TRBJ1-1; D may be TRBD1 (5 bases). CDR1 and CDR2 (germline): DFQATT, SNEGSKA (reference sequence). The CDR3 is made up of 16 amino acids. V was pared by 0 bases and J by 1 base, with 15 bases between. CDR3 sequence reads: CSAREPRTFQNTEAFF. CDR3 nucleotides: TGCAGTGCTAGAGAACCCCGGACATTTCAGAACACTGAAGCTTTCTTT.

J is TRBJ1-1 and V is TRBV20-1, with TRBD1 as a possible D gene (6 bases). The CDR3 is made up of 15 amino acids. With 3 bases removed from V and 3 bases from J, the gap between germline ends came to 17 bases. Germline CDR1 reads DFQATT; CDR2 reads SNEGSKA (reference sequence). CDR3: CSASDGGRRHTEAFF. CDR3 nucleotides: TGCAGTGCTAGTGACGGGGGGCGTAGGCACACTGAAGCTTTCTTT.

There are a few counts of this clonotype. V is TRBV10-3 and J is TRBJ1-2; D not resolved. This CDR3 spans 15 amino acids. CDR1 is ENHRY and CDR2 is SYGVKD in the germline V gene. With 4 bases removed from V and 0 bases from J, the gap between germline ends came to 12 bases. The CDR3 reads CAISAAPQTNYGYTF. The CDR3 nucleotides read TGTGCCATCAGTGCGGCCCCCCAGACTAACTATGGCTACACCTTC.

The V call is TRBV20-1, the J call TRBJ1-1; D unresolved. V lost 6 bases and J lost 3, with 17 bases in between. Germline-derived CDR1 and CDR2 are DFQATT and SNEGSKA (reference sequence). The CDR3 length is 14 residues. CDR3 in DNA: TGCAGTGCAGAAATAGGGAGTCCCCACACTGAAGCTTTCTTT. Protein: CSAEIGSPHTEAFF.

The table lists this clonotype with a few counts. V usage is TRBV7-9 and J usage is TRBJ2-7, with 9 bases that match TRBD1. Germline-derived CDR1 and CDR2 are SEHNR and FQNEAQ (reference sequence). V was pared by 5 bases and J by 0 bases, with 2 bases of the junction left unmatched. This CDR3 contains 14 residues. The CDR3 region has the DNA TGTGCCAGCAGCGCGGGACAGGGCTCCTACGAGCAGTACTTC. This translates into CASSAGQGSYEQYF.

This chain uses TRBV14 with TRBJ1-2; D not resolved. From germline, CDR1 is SGHDN and CDR2 FVKESK. Trimming shortened V by 0 bases and J by 3 bases, and 5 bases separated the two germline ends. There are 13 residues in the CDR3. The CDR3 protein is CASSQEWDYGYTF. In DNA, the CDR3 is TGTGCCAGCAGCCAAGAATGGGACTATGGCTACACCTTC.

This clonotype has more than one count but fewer than ten. The gene calls are TRBV19 and TRBJ2-2, with 7 bases identical to TRBD1. Unmatched junction bases numbered 5, after V lost 3 bases and J lost 4 bases. Germline CDR1 reads LNHDA; CDR2 reads SQIVND (reference sequence). CDR3 size: 15 residues. This CDR3 reads CASSIQTGPTGELFF. CDR3 in DNA: TGTGCCAGTAGTATTCAGACAGGGCCCACCGGGGAGCTGTTTTTT.

The chain employs TRBV10-3 and TRBJ2-3, with 7 bases identical to TRBD2. The CDR3 is 13 amino acids. CDR1 ENHRY and CDR2 SYGVKD come from the germline V gene. The V gene end was trimmed by 8 bases and the J gene end by 1 base; junction bases not matched to a gene: 3. The CDR3 sequence: CAIGLGRTDTQYF. The CDR3 DNA reads as TGTGCCATCGGACTAGGACGCACAGATACGCAGTATTTT.

The rearrangement joins TRBV19 to TRBJ2-2, with D perhaps TRBD1 (6 bases). V was clipped by 7 bases and J by 5 bases, with 17 bases between them. CDR1 is LNHDA and CDR2 is SQIVND in the germline V gene (reference sequence). The CDR3 totals 15 residues. In DNA form, the CDR3 reads TGTGCCAGTAAAGAACAGACAGGTCCGACCGGGGAGCTGTTTTTT. It translates to CASKEQTGPTGELFF.

The chain is built from TRBV7-2 and TRBJ2-1; TRBD1 might be the D (6 bases). CDR3 length equals 13 residues. With 3 bases removed from V and 11 bases from J, the gap between germline ends came to 14 bases. CDR1 SGHTA and CDR2 FQGNSA come from the germline V gene. CDR3 bases: TGTGCCAGCAGCTTCGATGACAGGACCCAGCAGTTCTTC. Translating it yields CASSFDDRTQQFF.

V is TRBV19 and J is TRBJ2-3, with no clear D. Trimming left V 5 bases short and J 6 bases short, with 12 bases between. CDR3 size: 13 residues. The V gene's germline CDR1 is LNHDA and CDR2 SQIVND (reference sequence). CDR3 loop: CASSVKGWDTQYF. The CDR3 nucleotides read TGTGCCAGTAGTGTGAAGGGTTGGGATACGCAGTATTTT.

The chain carries TRBV19 and TRBJ1-6, with 9 positions matching TRBD1. The CDR3 runs to 15 residues. Germline V lookup: CDR1 LNHDA, CDR2 SQIVND (reference sequence). The V segment lost 6 bases and the J segment 6 bases; nucleotides outside the gene matches: 6. The CDR3 here is CASRQDRGLNSPLHF. CDR3 bases: TGTGCCAGTAGACAGGACAGGGGTCTTAATTCACCCCTCCACTTT.

The rearrangement uses TRBV19 and TRBJ2-7; 9 positions agree with TRBD2. The CDR3 is made up of 17 amino acids. V shed 3 bases, J shed 3 bases, and the junction held 12 bases outside the gene matches. Per the germline V gene, CDR1 is LNHDA and CDR2 is SQIVND (reference sequence). CDR3 protein: CASSISLGASGVYEQYF. The CDR3 DNA is TGTGCCAGTAGTATTTCCCTCGGGGCTAGCGGGGTCTACGAGCAGTACTTC.

The V and J genes are TRBV6-9 and TRBJ1-1, with 8 bases identical to TRBD1. CDR1 and CDR2 (germline): MNHGY, SVAAGI. This CDR3 spans 18 amino acids. J lost 5 bases, V lost 7 bases, and 21 bases had no gene match. The CDR3 sequence is CASTTEPWDRRSITEAFF. CDR3 nucleotide sequence: TGTGCCAGCACTACGGAGCCCTGGGACAGGAGGTCGATTACTGAAGCTTTCTTT.

The V gene is TRBV19, the J gene TRBJ2-3; the D gene is possibly TRBD1 (5 bases). The length of the CDR3 is 15 residues. Germline V gene data show CDR1 as LNHDA and CDR2 as SQIVND (reference sequence). Trimming shortened V by 5 bases and J by 1 base, and 13 bases separated the two germline ends. CDR3 DNA sequence: TGTGCCAGTAGTCCCCGAAGGGGTGGCACAGATACGCAGTATTTT. Protein: CASSPRRGGTDTQYF.